This T cell receptor beta chain was documented in a study of T cell changes during pregnancy in multiple sclerosis. The data were produced by immunoSEQ multiplex PCR, yet TCRdb's version contains in-frame clones alone and is incomplete. The profile shows around 70,000 clones, roughly 92% of them singletons. Only one count was recorded for this clone. V shed 2 bases, J shed 5 bases, and the junction held 6 bases outside the gene matches. The CDR3 covers 15 residues. Germline CDR1 is MNHNY and CDR2 is SVGAGI (reference sequence). The chain couples TRBV6-6 to TRBJ2-1; TRBD2 aligns across 7 bases. The origin of this receptor is a female donor with multiple sclerosis, enrolled in a pregnancy study. Sample: peripheral blood, taken before pregnancy. This CDR3 reads CASSYGGSPHNEQFF. The CDR3, as DNA: TGTGCCAGCAGTTACGGCGGGAGTCCCCACAATGAGCAGTTCTTC.